Listed below are T cell receptor beta chains from one sample, sequenced in a study of regulatory T cells in long-lasting Graves disease. Each CDR3 protein gets one entry after TCRdb re-called the multiplex PCR reads with MiXCR. The sample comprises 440,000 or so distinct CDR3 sequences, about 17% of which are singletons, and around 10% rests with the top ten. This sample also belongs to another study, concerning T cells in Graves' hyperthyroidism and ophthalmopathy.

The sequences come from peripheral blood mononuclear cells (PBMCs), collected at new diagnosis, from a patient treated with antithyroid drugs. The origin of the receptors is a woman aged 30 to 39 with Graves disease. Both conserved end residues are part of each CDR3. A D gene is named only where the DNA matches it firmly. Size tells how often a clone was seen (once, few, many) or the class of an expanded clone, and some rows leave it out.

v_gene,len,d_gene,j_gene,abundance,CDR3nt,CDR3aa
TRBV12-3/TRBV12-4,14,TRBD1,TRBJ1-4,many,TGTGCCAGCAGGCGTAACAGGGGAGGGGAAAAACTGTTTTTT,CASRRNRGGEKLFF
TRBV12-3/TRBV12-4,16,-,TRBJ2-7,many,TGTGCCAGCAGTTTGGAGTCGGGGGCGGCCTCCTACGAGCAGTACTTC,CASSLESGAASYEQYF
TRBV6-8,16,-,TRBJ2-3,many,TGTGCCAGCAGTTACCCGAGCCGGGCCCGCACAGATACGCAGTATTTT,CASSYPSRARTDTQYF
TRBV6-9,15,-,TRBJ2-1,many,TGTGCCAGCAGTTACGGGACAACCCCGCTCCATGAGCAGTTCTTC,CASSYGTTPLHEQFF
TRBV5-8,15,TRBD1,TRBJ1-4,-,TGTGCCAGCAGCCGCGACAGGGCGATGTGGGAAAAACTGTTTTTT,CASSRDRAMWEKLFF
TRBV2,18,TRBD1,TRBJ1-3,few,TGTGCCAGCAGTGAAGCGCCTGGACAGGGGCTTTCTGGAAACACCATATATTTT,CASSEAPGQGLSGNTIYF
TRBV27,13,-,TRBJ2-3,many,TGTGCCAGCAGCACTCCCCCGAGGATTCCTCAGTATTTT,CASSTPPRIPQYF
TRBV7-2,15,-,TRBJ1-1,many,TGTGCCAGCAGCTTTAGTCGACGGATGAACACTGAAGCTTTCTTT,CASSFSRRMNTEAFF
TRBV11-2,14,-,TRBJ2-3,many,TGTGCCAGCAGCTTAATCGGTGGGACAGATACGCAGTATTTT,CASSLIGGTDTQYF
TRBV6-1,14,-,TRBJ1-2,-,TGTGCCAGCACAAAGACATCGCCTTTCTATGGCTACACCTTC,CASTKTSPFYGYTF
TRBV30,14,-,TRBJ2-1,few,TGTGCCTGGAGCCTAGGACCCATAACCAATGAGCAGTTCTTC,CAWSLGPITNEQFF
TRBV7-3,15,TRBD2,TRBJ2-1,many,TGTGCCAGCACAAAAACTAGCGGGAGTCCTGGTGAGCAGTTCTTC,CASTKTSGSPGEQFF
TRBV12-3/TRBV12-4,11,-,TRBJ1-2,few,TGTGCCAGCAGAAGCGACAGTGTCTACACCTTC,CASRSDSVYTF
TRBV20-1,11,TRBD2,TRBJ2-5,many,TGCAGTACCAGGACTAGCGGGACCCAGTACTTC,CSTRTSGTQYF
TRBV2,15,-,TRBJ2-6,few,TGTGCCAGCAGTGCAGGTCTCTCTGGGGCCAACGTCCTGACTTTC,CASSAGLSGANVLTF
TRBV4-1,18,-,TRBJ2-3,-,TGCGCCAGCAGCCCTAGCTTTCGGGACGCAGGACGGACAGATACGCAGTATTTT,CASSPSFRDAGRTDTQYF
TRBV30,14,-,TRBJ2-1,many,TGTGCCTGGAGGAGGCCGGCCTGGGACAATGAGCAGTTCTTC,CAWRRPAWDNEQFF
TRBV2,15,TRBD2,TRBJ2-3,few,TGTGCCAGTCGGCGAGGGGCGGGAGAGGCAGATACGCAGTATTTT,CASRRGAGEADTQYF
TRBV20-1,13,TRBD1,TRBJ1-2,-,TGCAGTGCTAGTCCCCCAGGGGGCCACGTCTACACCTTC,CSASPPGGHVYTF
TRBV28,16,TRBD2,TRBJ2-1,few,TGTGCCAGCAGGCACCCTAGGGCGGGAGAGGAAAATGAGCAGTTCTTC,CASRHPRAGEENEQFF
TRBV6-1,13,TRBD2,TRBJ2-7,many,TGTGCCAGCAGTAGCGGGGACTCCTACGAGCAGTACTTC,CASSSGDSYEQYF
TRBV20-1,16,TRBD2,TRBJ2-3,-,TGCAGTGCCACGATGGGCGGGAGGGCCGGCACAGATACGCAGTATTTT,CSATMGGRAGTDTQYF
TRBV28,13,-,TRBJ2-2,many,TGTGCCAGCAGTTTTTTCGGGCCCGGGGAGCTGTTTTTT,CASSFFGPGELFF
TRBV19,14,TRBD2,TRBJ2-7,few,TGTGCCAGTAGTATCGCCGGGACTAGCTATGAGCAGTACTTC,CASSIAGTSYEQYF
TRBV15,18,-,TRBJ2-2,many,TGTGCCACCAGCAGAGATGGAACTCACACCCAGAACACCGGGGAGCTGTTTTTT,CATSRDGTHTQNTGELFF
TRBV11-2,16,-,TRBJ2-3,many,TGTGCCAGCAGCTTAGGACACAGTGTCAGCACAGATACGCAGTATTTT,CASSLGHSVSTDTQYF
TRBV6-1,14,-,TRBJ2-1,many,TGTGCCAGCAGTGGACTATCCGGTGGCGATGAGCAGTTCTTC,CASSGLSGGDEQFF
TRBV10-3,13,TRBD2,TRBJ2-7,few,TGTGCCATCATGGGACGGGAGGGAGACGAGCAGTACTTC,CAIMGREGDEQYF
TRBV20-1,14,TRBD1,TRBJ1-2,-,TGCAGTGCTCCCGGACAGGGTGGTTGGAATGGCTACACCTTC,CSAPGQGGWNGYTF
TRBV11-2,17,TRBD1,TRBJ1-3,many,TGTGCCAGCAGAAGCACAGGGACAGTAATCTCTGGAAACACCATATATTTT,CASRSTGTVISGNTIYF
TRBV28,12,-,TRBJ2-3,many,TGTGCCAGCAGTGACCAACCAGATACGCAGTATTTT,CASSDQPDTQYF
TRBV6-1,16,TRBD2,TRBJ2-1,many,TGTGCCAGCAGTGAAGTGGGACTAGCGCGATACAATGAGCAGTTCTTC,CASSEVGLARYNEQFF
TRBV27,14,-,TRBJ2-2,few,TGTGCCAGCAGTTTAAGGAGATCTGACGGGGAGCTGTTTTTT,CASSLRRSDGELFF
TRBV5-1,15,-,TRBJ2-2,-,TGCGCCAGCAGCTTGGTTTCGGGAGCCCTCGGGGAGCTGTTTTTT,CASSLVSGALGELFF
TRBV4-1,17,-,TRBJ2-3,many,TGCGCCAGCAGCCAAACCTTTAGCGGAGCGGGCACAGATACGCAGTATTTT,CASSQTFSGAGTDTQYF
TRBV9,15,-,TRBJ2-1,few,TGTGCCAGCAGCGTAGGTCTCAGGCGGTACAATGAGCAGTTCTTC,CASSVGLRRYNEQFF
TRBV11-2,15,-,TRBJ1-3,many,TGTGCCAGCAGCTTGTGGGGCGCGTCTGGAAACACCATATATTTT,CASSLWGASGNTIYF
TRBV20-1,14,TRBD1,TRBJ1-5,many,TGCAGTGCTACCTACAGGGGCGAGGCTCAGCCCCAGCATTTT,CSATYRGEAQPQHF
TRBV27,13,-,TRBJ1-1,many,TGTGCCAGCAGCTTCGGACAGACAACTGAAGCTTTCTTT,CASSFGQTTEAFF
TRBV5-5,16,-,TRBJ2-7,-,TGTGCCAGCAGCTTGTTAGATGGGGTGGGAACCTACGAGCAGTACTTC,CASSLLDGVGTYEQYF
TRBV20-1,17,TRBD2,TRBJ2-5,once,TGCAGTGCTAGAGATTTTCGGACTAGCGGGACCCAAGAGACCCAGTACTTC,CSARDFRTSGTQETQYF
TRBV7-6,17,TRBD2,TRBJ2-2,few,TGTGCCAGCATCCCCAGGGGTACTAGCGGGAACACCGGGGAGCTGTTTTTT,CASIPRGTSGNTGELFF
TRBV11-3,13,-,TRBJ1-1,many,TGTGCCAGCAGCCGCACAGTAAACACTGAAGCTTTCTTT,CASSRTVNTEAFF
TRBV20-1,13,-,TRBJ2-3,many,TGCAGTGCTAGATTTGGGAGCACAGATACGCAGTATTTT,CSARFGSTDTQYF
TRBV19,17,-,TRBJ1-5,-,TGTGCCAGTAGCATAACGGCGCCCAAACGGCTCAATCAGCCCCAGCATTTT,CASSITAPKRLNQPQHF
TRBV28,16,-,TRBJ2-5,many,TGTGCCAGCAGTTTATGGGAGGGGGCGACGAAAGAGACCCAGTACTTC,CASSLWEGATKETQYF
TRBV2,11,-,TRBJ2-1,many,TGTGCCAGCAGTAAGGTAGAGGAGCAGTTCTTC,CASSKVEEQFF
TRBV27,15,-,TRBJ2-7,many,TGTGCCAGCAGTTTATCCACAGGGCACTCCTTCGAGCAGTACTTC,CASSLSTGHSFEQYF
TRBV5-1,14,-,TRBJ1-2,many,TGCGCCAGCAGCTTGGCGCGAGGGTCGCATGGCTACACCTTC,CASSLARGSHGYTF